Each of the 10 T cell receptor beta chains below was sequenced from the same sample in a study of identifying expanded T cells in peripheral blood (dated by TCRdb to between 2017 and 2020). Libraries were constructed by the immunoSEQ multiplex PCR assay. What TCRdb holds here is the immuneACCESS table cut down to in-frame rearrangements. Part of the clones is not present; checked against another copy, under half of the missing clones reflect an unresolved V gene, and the others are unexplained. This sample comprises approximately 100,000 clones, approximately 88% of them detected only once. 4% of the sample is in the top ten clones. Sequenced: blood. These receptor sequences come from a person aged 18 to 75 in good health.

In the case of this clone: Other DNA sequences in the sample encode the same CDR3. The chain links TRBV18 to TRBJ2-7; 10 bases agree with TRBD1. The CDR3 is 16 residues long. Germline CDR1 reads KGHSH; CDR2 reads LQKENI. With 3 bases clipped from V and 5 bases from J, the junction kept 10 bases outside the gene matches. The CDR3 here is CASSPRLRDRGDEQYF. The CDR3 coding sequence is TGTGCCAGCTCACCGCGACTCCGGGACAGGGGCGACGAGCAGTACTTC.

This clone was seen just once. The V gene is TRBV6-4, the J gene TRBJ2-2; TRBD1 aligns across 10 bases. V shed 6 bases and J 5 bases; nucleotides not matched to a gene: 9. The CDR3 has 16 amino acids. Germline-derived CDR1 and CDR2 are MRHNA and SNTAGT. For the CDR3, the DNA is TGTGCCAGCAGAGCCGGGACAGGGGAAATGACCGGGGAGCTGTTTTTT. Translation: CASRAGTGEMTGELFF.

The chain uses TRBV18 and TRBJ1-1; no clear D gene. The V gene lost 2 bases and the J gene lost 0 bases, with 7 bases spanning the gap. The V gene's germline CDR1 is KGHSH and CDR2 LQKENI. The CDR3 has 14 residues. The CDR3 region has the DNA TGTGCCAGCTCACCATCACAGCTGAACACTGAAGCTTTCTTT. This encodes CASSPSQLNTEAFF.

The chain uses TRBV5-4 and TRBJ2-2; 9 bases match TRBD2. V lost 3 bases, J lost 3 bases, and 3 bases stayed unmatched. Germline V gene lookup returns CDR1 SGHNT and CDR2 YYREEE (reference sequence). The CDR3 length is 15 residues. The CDR3 spells CASSSGLAYTGELFF. The CDR3 region has the DNA TGTGCCAGCAGCTCGGGACTAGCCTACACCGGGGAGCTGTTTTTT. The full variable domain, rest sourced from reference TRBV5-4 and TRBJ2-2, is ETGVTQSPTHLIKTRGQQVTLRCSSQSGHNTVSWYQQALGQGPQFIFQYYREEENGRGNFPPRFSGLQFPNYSSELNVNALELDDSALYLCASSSGLAYTGELFFGEGSRLTVL.

The CDR3 bases are TGTGCCAGCAGCTTACAGGGAGGGAACACTGAAGCTTTCTTT. Encoded protein: CASSLQGGNTEAFF. The chain employs TRBV7-3 and TRBJ1-1; TRBD1 might be the D (5 bases). V lost 2 bases, J lost 1 base, and 8 bases lay in between. This CDR3 spans 14 amino acids. The germline gives CDR1 SGHTA, CDR2 FQGTGA.

The genes are TRBV2 and TRBJ2-5; TRBD1 might be the D (5 bases). V was trimmed by 6 bases and J by 0 bases, leaving 11 bases between them. Germline-derived CDR1 and CDR2 are SNHLY and FYNNEI. The CDR3 totals 14 residues. In DNA form, the CDR3 reads TGTGCCAGCAGACCCGACAGCAACCAAGAGACCCAGTACTTC. This sequence encodes CASRPDSNQETQYF.

The count of this clone is one. This chain joins TRBV28 and TRBJ2-7, with TRBD2 matching over 11 bases. Trimming took 3 bases from V and 6 from J; bases not matched to a gene: 16. This CDR3 comprises 18 residues. Per the germline V gene, CDR1 is MDHEN and CDR2 is SYDVKM. The CDR3 reads CASSFETSGKGTIGEQYF. The CDR3 nucleotides read TGTGCCAGCAGTTTTGAGACTAGCGGGAAGGGAACCATCGGCGAGCAGTACTTC. Supplemented by reference TRBV28 and TRBJ2-7, the full variable domain reads DVKVTQSSRYLVKRTGEKVFLECVQDMDHENMFWYRQDPGLGLRLIYFSYDVKMKEKGDIPEGYSVSREKKERFSLILESASTNQTSMYLCASSFETSGKGTIGEQYFGPGTRLTVT.

The chain recombines TRBV19 with TRBJ1-1; D not certain. Looked up from germline, CDR1 is LNHDA and CDR2 is SQIVND (reference sequence). Trimming cost V 5 bases and J 0 bases, with 7 bases left between them. The CDR3 contains 13 residues. The CDR3 region is CASSPGLNTEAFF. CDR3 sequence (DNA): TGTGCCAGTAGTCCGGGCCTGAACACTGAAGCTTTCTTT.

V and J are TRBV27 and TRBJ2-7; 12 nucleotides line up with TRBD1. Germline-derived CDR1 and CDR2 are MNHEY and SMNVEV (reference sequence). This CDR3 is built from 15 residues. V gave up 6 bases and J gave up 3 bases; unmatched junction bases: 6. CDR3 bases: TGTGCCAGCAGCCCCGGGACAGGGGGCGGCTACGAGCAGTACTTC. Translating it yields CASSPGTGGGYEQYF.

The V gene is TRBV21-1, the J gene TRBJ1-5. TRBV21-1 is a pseudogene segment. The CDR3 spans 12 residues. CDR3 sequence reads: CASRISDQPQHF. DNA for the CDR3: TGTGCCAGCAGAATATCGGATCAGCCCCAGCATTTT.